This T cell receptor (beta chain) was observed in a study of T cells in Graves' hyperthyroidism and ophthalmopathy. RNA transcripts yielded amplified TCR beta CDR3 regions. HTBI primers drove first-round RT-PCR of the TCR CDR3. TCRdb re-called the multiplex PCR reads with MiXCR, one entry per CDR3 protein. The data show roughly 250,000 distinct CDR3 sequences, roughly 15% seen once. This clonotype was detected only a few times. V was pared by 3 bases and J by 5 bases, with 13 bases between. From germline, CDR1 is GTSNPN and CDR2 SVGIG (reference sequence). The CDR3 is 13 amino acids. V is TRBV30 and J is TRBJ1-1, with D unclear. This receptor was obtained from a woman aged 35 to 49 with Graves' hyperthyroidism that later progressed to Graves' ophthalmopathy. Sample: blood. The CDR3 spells CAWREGGLTEAFF. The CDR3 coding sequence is TGTGCCTGGAGGGAGGGAGGGTTGACTGAAGCTTTCTTT. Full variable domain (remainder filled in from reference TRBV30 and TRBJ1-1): SQTIHQWPATLVQPVGSPLSLECTVEGTSNPNLYWYRQAAGRGLQLLFYSVGIGQISSEVPQNLSASRPQDRQFILSSKKLLLSDSGFYLCAWREGGLTEAFFGQGTRLTVV.